These 14 T cell receptor beta chains came from one sample sequenced in a study of T-cell reconstitution after alpha-beta-depleted transplantation in children. This sample's TCRbeta library carried unique molecular identifier barcodes. One entry per CDR3 protein, called by TCRdb with MiXCR from the PCR reads. The sample carries approximately 400,000 distinct CDR3 sequences, about 11% recorded once. Sequencing was performed on PBMCs from the stem cell graft donor, taken from the stem cell graft. Receptor source: a human donor who donated a stem cell graft to a child with acute myeloid leukemia.

This clonotype was detected only a few times. The chain recombines TRBV5-1 with TRBJ2-2; TRBD2 matches at 14 bases. Losses at the gene ends were 4 bases for V and 5 bases for J; bases not matched to a gene: 7. Germline CDR1 and CDR2: SGHRS and YFSETQ. The CDR3 runs to 17 residues. The DNA of the CDR3 is TGCGCCAGCAGCGTCGGGACTAGCGGGAGTTTTACCGGGGAGCTGTTTTTT. It encodes CASSVGTSGSFTGELFF.

This chain links TRBV18 with TRBJ2-7; 11 nucleotides line up with TRBD2. The CDR3 consists of 14 residues. The V gene end was trimmed by 3 bases and the J gene end by 6 bases; junction bases not matched to a gene: 4. Looked up from germline, CDR1 is KGHSH and CDR2 is LQKENI. The CDR3 loop reads CASSPTSGSAEQYF. CDR3 DNA: TGTGCCAGCTCACCTACTAGCGGGAGTGCCGAGCAGTACTTC.

V is TRBV9 and J is TRBJ2-1, with TRBD2 matching over 10 bases. The CDR3 has 17 residues. Germline V gives CDR1 SGDLS, CDR2 YYNGEE. After removal of 4 bases from V and 7 bases from J, the junction contained 14 bases not matched to a gene. CDR3: CASSPAPLAGDENEQFF. CDR3 nucleotides: TGTGCCAGCAGCCCCGCCCCCCTAGCGGGAGATGAGAATGAGCAGTTCTTC.

This clonotype showed up just a few times. V and J are TRBV5-1 and TRBJ1-6; D is perhaps TRBD1 (6 bases). Trimming removed 6 bases at V and 7 bases at J, with 14 bases between. The germline gives CDR1 SGHRS, CDR2 YFSETQ. This CDR3 comprises 14 residues. Here the CDR3 DNA reads TGCGCCAGCAACTCTGGGGGCAGCAATTCACCCCTCCACTTT. Its protein product is CASNSGGSNSPLHF. The variable domain in full, with the rest retrieved from reference TRBV5-1 and TRBJ1-6, is KAGVTQTPRYLIKTRGQQVTLSCSPISGHRSVSWYQQTPGQGLQFLFEYFSETQRNKGNFPGRFSGRQFSNSRSEMNVSTLELGDSALYLCASNSGGSNSPLHFGNGTRLTVT.

This clonotype has a handful of counts. The chain has TRBV29-1 and TRBJ1-4, with D possibly TRBD1 on 6 matching bases. This CDR3 is built from 12 residues. Germline CDR1 is SQVTM and CDR2 is ANQGSEA. V was trimmed by 7 bases and J by 5 bases, leaving 11 bases between them. The CDR3 nucleotides read TGCAGCGCCTGGGACAACAATGAAAAACTGTTTTTT. It is translated as CSAWDNNEKLFF.

V is TRBV20-1 and J is TRBJ2-3; 9 positions match TRBD2. Trimming at V came to 3 bases and at J to 1 base, leaving 8 bases not matched to a gene. Germline CDR1 DFQATT, CDR2 SNEGSKA (reference sequence). The CDR3 is 16 residues long. DNA for the CDR3: TGCAGTGCTAGCCGGGGAGCGGGAGGTCGCACAGATACGCAGTATTTT. This encodes CSASRGAGGRTDTQYF.

This clonotype was counted between two and nine times. The gene calls are TRBV20-1 and TRBJ2-1; 8 nucleotides align to TRBD2. CDR1 and CDR2 from the germline V gene are DFQATT and SNEGSKA (reference sequence). Trimming took 5 bases from V and 3 from J; bases not matched to a gene: 12. This CDR3 contains 16 residues. CDR3 loop: CSAPTLTSANYNEQFF. The DNA of the CDR3 is TGCAGTGCTCCGACCCTGACTAGCGCGAACTACAATGAGCAGTTCTTC.

This clonotype was observed a handful of times. The chain links TRBV12-3 or TRBV12-4 to TRBJ2-1, with 11 bases lining up with TRBD2. V lost 5 bases to trimming and J lost 7 bases; unmatched junction nucleotides: 4. This CDR3 contains 14 residues. In nucleotides, the CDR3 is TGTGCCAGCAGTCCTAGCGGGAGGTGGAATGAGCAGTTCTTC. Amino acids: CASSPSGRWNEQFF.

This clonotype was seen a few times. The chain is built from TRBV15 and TRBJ2-7; D is perhaps TRBD1 (5 bases). V was trimmed by 1 base and J by 0 bases, leaving 10 bases between them. The germline V gene has CDR1 LNHNV and CDR2 YYDKDF (reference sequence). There are 15 residues in the CDR3. The CDR3 loop is CATSRAGQSSYEQYF. The CDR3 DNA reads TGTGCCACCAGCAGAGCAGGACAAAGCTCCTACGAGCAGTACTTC. Supplemented by reference TRBV15 and TRBJ2-7, the full variable domain reads DAMVIQNPRYQVTQFGKPVTLSCSQTLNHNVMYWYQQKSSQAPKLLFHYYDKDFNNEADTPDNFQSRRPNTSFCFLDIRSPGLGDTAMYLCATSRAGQSSYEQYFGPGTRLTVT.

Many counts were recorded for this clonotype. The chain has TRBV10-3 and TRBJ2-5; D may be TRBD1 (5 bases). V was trimmed by 6 bases and J by 0 bases, leaving 11 bases between them. Germline-derived CDR1 and CDR2 are ENHRY and SYGVKD. There are 14 residues in the CDR3. CDR3 sequence: CAIREEDNQETQYF. The CDR3 bases are TGTGCCATCAGGGAAGAGGACAACCAAGAGACCCAGTACTTC.

This clonotype came up a few times. The chain has TRBV7-2 and TRBJ2-3; no firm D call. Trimming shortened V by 7 bases and J by 6 bases, and 11 bases separated the two germline ends. The CDR3 is 12 amino acids. CDR1 and CDR2 from the germline V gene are SGHTA and FQGNSA. The CDR3 reads CASKSTRDTQYF. CDR3 DNA: TGTGCCAGCAAATCAACACGGGATACGCAGTATTTT.

There are a few counts of this clonotype. The chain has TRBV5-1 and TRBJ2-1; TRBD1 matches at 10 bases. The CDR3 contains 16 residues. The V gene's germline CDR1 is SGHRS and CDR2 YFSETQ. Germline trimming cut 7 bases from V and 2 bases from J; bases unmatched to any gene: 9. Here the CDR3 DNA reads TGCGCCAGCCTGGCGCTGACAGGGGGCGCCTACAATGAGCAGTTCTTC. It is translated as CASLALTGGAYNEQFF. Variable domain in full (rest from reference TRBV5-1 and TRBJ2-1): KAGVTQTPRYLIKTRGQQVTLSCSPISGHRSVSWYQQTPGQGLQFLFEYFSETQRNKGNFPGRFSGRQFSNSRSEMNVSTLELGDSALYLCASLALTGGAYNEQFFGPGTRLTVL.

There are many counts of this clonotype. This sequence joins TRBV5-6 and TRBJ2-1; the match to TRBD2 covers 10 bases. From germline, CDR1 is SGHDT and CDR2 YYEEEE. There are 19 residues in the CDR3. Losses at the gene ends were 2 bases for V and 5 bases for J; bases not matched to a gene: 16. The DNA of the CDR3 is TGTGCCAGCAGCTTCCGGGGGCCGGTAGCGGGGGGTCCCGACAATGAGCAGTTCTTC. Translation: CASSFRGPVAGGPDNEQFF.

The J gene is TRBJ1-1, the V gene TRBV21-1. TRBV21-1 is flagged as a pseudogene. The CDR3 is 11 amino acids. CDR3 in amino acids: CAGRGAGEAFF. The CDR3 region has the DNA TGTGCCGGCAGGGGTGCCGGTGAAGCTTTCTTT.